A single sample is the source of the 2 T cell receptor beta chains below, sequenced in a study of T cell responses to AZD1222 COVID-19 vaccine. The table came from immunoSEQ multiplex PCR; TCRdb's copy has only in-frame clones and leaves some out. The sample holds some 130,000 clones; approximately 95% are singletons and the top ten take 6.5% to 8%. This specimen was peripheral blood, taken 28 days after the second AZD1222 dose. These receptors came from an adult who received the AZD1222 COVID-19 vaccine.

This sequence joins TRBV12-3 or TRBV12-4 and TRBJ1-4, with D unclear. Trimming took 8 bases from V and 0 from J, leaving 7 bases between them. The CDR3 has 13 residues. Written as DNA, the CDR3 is TGTGCCAGCGCGCAGGCAACTAATGAAAAACTGTTTTTT. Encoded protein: CASAQATNEKLFF.

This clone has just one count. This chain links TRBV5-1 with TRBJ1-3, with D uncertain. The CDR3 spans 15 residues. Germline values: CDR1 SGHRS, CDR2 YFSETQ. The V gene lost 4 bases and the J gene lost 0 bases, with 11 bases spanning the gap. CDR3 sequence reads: CASSLGSGSGNTIYF. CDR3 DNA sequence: TGCGCCAGCAGCCTGGGGTCGGGCTCTGGAAACACCATATATTTT.